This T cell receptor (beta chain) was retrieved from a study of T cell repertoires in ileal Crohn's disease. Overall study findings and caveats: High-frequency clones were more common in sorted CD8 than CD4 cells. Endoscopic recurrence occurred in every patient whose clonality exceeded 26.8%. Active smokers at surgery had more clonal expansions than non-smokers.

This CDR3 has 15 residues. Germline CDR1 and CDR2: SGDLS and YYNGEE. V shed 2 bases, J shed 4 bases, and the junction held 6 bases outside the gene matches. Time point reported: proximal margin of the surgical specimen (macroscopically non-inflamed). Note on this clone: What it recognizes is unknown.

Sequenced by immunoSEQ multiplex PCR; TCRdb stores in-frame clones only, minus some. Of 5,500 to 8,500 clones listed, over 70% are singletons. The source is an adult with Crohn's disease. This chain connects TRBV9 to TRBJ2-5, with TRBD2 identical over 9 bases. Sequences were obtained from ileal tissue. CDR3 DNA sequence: TGTGCCAGCAGCGTGGGCGGGAGGGGCGGAGAGACCCAGTACTTC. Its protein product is CASSVGGRGGETQYF.